This T cell receptor (beta chain) was sequenced for a study of T cells after yellow fever vaccination. Study details: Preparing low-cell-number fractions relied on SMART-Seq v4 Ultra Low Input.

Study conclusions and caveats: In FACS-sorted repertoires, abundant clonotypes from the bulk population could appear as contaminants. Most primary-vaccination clones reappeared after the booster (approximately 95% CD4, about 87% CD8).

UMIs were added to TCR cDNA along with a universal primer site when it was made by 5'RACE template switching. One entry per CDR3 protein, called by TCRdb with MiXCR from the 5' RACE reads. The sample consists of fewer than 350,000 distinct CDR3 sequences, 3.5% to 4.5% of them appearing once. This clonotype has more than one count but fewer than ten. No antigen is known for it. The CDR3 has 15 amino acids. V dropped 0 bases and J dropped 6 bases, with 12 bases sitting between them. Germline loops: CDR1 ENHRY, CDR2 SYGVKD. Specimen: PBMCs, collected 15 days after the yellow fever booster vaccination. The origin of this receptor is a man aged 18 to 29 who received the YFV17D yellow fever vaccine. The chain couples TRBV10-3 to TRBJ1-5; D gene unclear. CDR3 sequence (DNA): TGTGCCATCAGTGAGTCATGGGGTCGGGGTCAGCCCCAGCATTTT. This codes for CAISESWGRGQPQHF.